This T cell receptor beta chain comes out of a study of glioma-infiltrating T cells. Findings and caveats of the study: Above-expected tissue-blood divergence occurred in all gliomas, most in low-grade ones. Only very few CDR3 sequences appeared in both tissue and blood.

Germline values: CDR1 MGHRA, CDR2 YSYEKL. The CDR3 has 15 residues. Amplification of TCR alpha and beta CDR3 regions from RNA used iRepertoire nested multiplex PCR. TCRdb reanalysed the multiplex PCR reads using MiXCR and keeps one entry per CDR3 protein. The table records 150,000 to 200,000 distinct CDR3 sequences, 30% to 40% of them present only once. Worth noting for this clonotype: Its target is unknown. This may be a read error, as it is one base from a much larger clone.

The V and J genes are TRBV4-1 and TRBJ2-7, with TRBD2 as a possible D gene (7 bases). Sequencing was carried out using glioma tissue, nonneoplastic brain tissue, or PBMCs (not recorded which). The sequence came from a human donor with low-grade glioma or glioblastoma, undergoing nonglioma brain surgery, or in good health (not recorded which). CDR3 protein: CAGSLDPGGPYEQYF. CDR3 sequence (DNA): TGCGCCGGCAGCCTCGACCCCGGGGGGCCTTACGAGCAGTACTTC.